The entry that follows covers one T cell receptor (beta chain) sequence. Its antigen is currently unknown. CDR3 size: 16 residues. Germline V gives CDR1 KGHSH, CDR2 LQKENI. They isolated at least 6 million PBMCs from each sample. The sample originates from a study of blood T cells in healthy people across ages. Notes on the study in general: The lack of PBMC sorting stopped any conclusive naive versus antigen-experienced comparison. Lack of knowledge of donor CMV status possibly confounded expanded clonotype changes.

The use of a sample-barcoded 5' primer and a J-beta primer mix characterized a second PCR of roughly 7 to 12 cycles. Sequencing recovered at least 3 million CDR3-containing paired-end reads from each sample. Each CDR3 protein gets one entry after TCRdb re-called the 5' RACE reads with MiXCR. The table includes about 570,000 distinct CDR3 sequences, approximately 27% detected once. The receptor's source is a woman in her seventies in good health. The V call is TRBV18, the J call TRBJ2-1, with D possibly called TRBD1 or TRBD2 (5 bases each). TRBJ2-7 matches the DNA end more closely, so the J call is doubtful. Sequenced material: blood. The CDR3 here is CASSPPSQRGAYEQYF. The DNA for the CDR3 is TGTGCCAGCTCACCACCGTCCCAGCGAGGGGCCTACGAGCAGTACTTC.